This T cell receptor beta chain was sequenced during a study of T cell responses to AZD1222 COVID-19 vaccine. Across the whole study: Pooled together were second doses at about 4 or about 12 weeks.

The table came from immunoSEQ multiplex PCR; TCRdb's copy has only in-frame clones and leaves some out. The table records some 110,000 clones, 80% to 90% of them present only once. The ends lost 0 bases at V and 9 bases at J; junction bases unmatched: 14. This CDR3 contains 17 residues. CDR1 SGDLS and CDR2 YYNGEE come from the germline V gene. Specimen: peripheral blood, collected on day 0 of AZD1222 vaccination. The chain employs TRBV9 and TRBJ2-2; 7 bases fit TRBD1. The receptor was derived from an adult in good health. The CDR3, as DNA: TGTGCCAGCAGCGTAGCCACTAGACAGGGCGGACCCCGGGAGCTGTTTTTT. This codes for CASSVATRQGGPRELFF.